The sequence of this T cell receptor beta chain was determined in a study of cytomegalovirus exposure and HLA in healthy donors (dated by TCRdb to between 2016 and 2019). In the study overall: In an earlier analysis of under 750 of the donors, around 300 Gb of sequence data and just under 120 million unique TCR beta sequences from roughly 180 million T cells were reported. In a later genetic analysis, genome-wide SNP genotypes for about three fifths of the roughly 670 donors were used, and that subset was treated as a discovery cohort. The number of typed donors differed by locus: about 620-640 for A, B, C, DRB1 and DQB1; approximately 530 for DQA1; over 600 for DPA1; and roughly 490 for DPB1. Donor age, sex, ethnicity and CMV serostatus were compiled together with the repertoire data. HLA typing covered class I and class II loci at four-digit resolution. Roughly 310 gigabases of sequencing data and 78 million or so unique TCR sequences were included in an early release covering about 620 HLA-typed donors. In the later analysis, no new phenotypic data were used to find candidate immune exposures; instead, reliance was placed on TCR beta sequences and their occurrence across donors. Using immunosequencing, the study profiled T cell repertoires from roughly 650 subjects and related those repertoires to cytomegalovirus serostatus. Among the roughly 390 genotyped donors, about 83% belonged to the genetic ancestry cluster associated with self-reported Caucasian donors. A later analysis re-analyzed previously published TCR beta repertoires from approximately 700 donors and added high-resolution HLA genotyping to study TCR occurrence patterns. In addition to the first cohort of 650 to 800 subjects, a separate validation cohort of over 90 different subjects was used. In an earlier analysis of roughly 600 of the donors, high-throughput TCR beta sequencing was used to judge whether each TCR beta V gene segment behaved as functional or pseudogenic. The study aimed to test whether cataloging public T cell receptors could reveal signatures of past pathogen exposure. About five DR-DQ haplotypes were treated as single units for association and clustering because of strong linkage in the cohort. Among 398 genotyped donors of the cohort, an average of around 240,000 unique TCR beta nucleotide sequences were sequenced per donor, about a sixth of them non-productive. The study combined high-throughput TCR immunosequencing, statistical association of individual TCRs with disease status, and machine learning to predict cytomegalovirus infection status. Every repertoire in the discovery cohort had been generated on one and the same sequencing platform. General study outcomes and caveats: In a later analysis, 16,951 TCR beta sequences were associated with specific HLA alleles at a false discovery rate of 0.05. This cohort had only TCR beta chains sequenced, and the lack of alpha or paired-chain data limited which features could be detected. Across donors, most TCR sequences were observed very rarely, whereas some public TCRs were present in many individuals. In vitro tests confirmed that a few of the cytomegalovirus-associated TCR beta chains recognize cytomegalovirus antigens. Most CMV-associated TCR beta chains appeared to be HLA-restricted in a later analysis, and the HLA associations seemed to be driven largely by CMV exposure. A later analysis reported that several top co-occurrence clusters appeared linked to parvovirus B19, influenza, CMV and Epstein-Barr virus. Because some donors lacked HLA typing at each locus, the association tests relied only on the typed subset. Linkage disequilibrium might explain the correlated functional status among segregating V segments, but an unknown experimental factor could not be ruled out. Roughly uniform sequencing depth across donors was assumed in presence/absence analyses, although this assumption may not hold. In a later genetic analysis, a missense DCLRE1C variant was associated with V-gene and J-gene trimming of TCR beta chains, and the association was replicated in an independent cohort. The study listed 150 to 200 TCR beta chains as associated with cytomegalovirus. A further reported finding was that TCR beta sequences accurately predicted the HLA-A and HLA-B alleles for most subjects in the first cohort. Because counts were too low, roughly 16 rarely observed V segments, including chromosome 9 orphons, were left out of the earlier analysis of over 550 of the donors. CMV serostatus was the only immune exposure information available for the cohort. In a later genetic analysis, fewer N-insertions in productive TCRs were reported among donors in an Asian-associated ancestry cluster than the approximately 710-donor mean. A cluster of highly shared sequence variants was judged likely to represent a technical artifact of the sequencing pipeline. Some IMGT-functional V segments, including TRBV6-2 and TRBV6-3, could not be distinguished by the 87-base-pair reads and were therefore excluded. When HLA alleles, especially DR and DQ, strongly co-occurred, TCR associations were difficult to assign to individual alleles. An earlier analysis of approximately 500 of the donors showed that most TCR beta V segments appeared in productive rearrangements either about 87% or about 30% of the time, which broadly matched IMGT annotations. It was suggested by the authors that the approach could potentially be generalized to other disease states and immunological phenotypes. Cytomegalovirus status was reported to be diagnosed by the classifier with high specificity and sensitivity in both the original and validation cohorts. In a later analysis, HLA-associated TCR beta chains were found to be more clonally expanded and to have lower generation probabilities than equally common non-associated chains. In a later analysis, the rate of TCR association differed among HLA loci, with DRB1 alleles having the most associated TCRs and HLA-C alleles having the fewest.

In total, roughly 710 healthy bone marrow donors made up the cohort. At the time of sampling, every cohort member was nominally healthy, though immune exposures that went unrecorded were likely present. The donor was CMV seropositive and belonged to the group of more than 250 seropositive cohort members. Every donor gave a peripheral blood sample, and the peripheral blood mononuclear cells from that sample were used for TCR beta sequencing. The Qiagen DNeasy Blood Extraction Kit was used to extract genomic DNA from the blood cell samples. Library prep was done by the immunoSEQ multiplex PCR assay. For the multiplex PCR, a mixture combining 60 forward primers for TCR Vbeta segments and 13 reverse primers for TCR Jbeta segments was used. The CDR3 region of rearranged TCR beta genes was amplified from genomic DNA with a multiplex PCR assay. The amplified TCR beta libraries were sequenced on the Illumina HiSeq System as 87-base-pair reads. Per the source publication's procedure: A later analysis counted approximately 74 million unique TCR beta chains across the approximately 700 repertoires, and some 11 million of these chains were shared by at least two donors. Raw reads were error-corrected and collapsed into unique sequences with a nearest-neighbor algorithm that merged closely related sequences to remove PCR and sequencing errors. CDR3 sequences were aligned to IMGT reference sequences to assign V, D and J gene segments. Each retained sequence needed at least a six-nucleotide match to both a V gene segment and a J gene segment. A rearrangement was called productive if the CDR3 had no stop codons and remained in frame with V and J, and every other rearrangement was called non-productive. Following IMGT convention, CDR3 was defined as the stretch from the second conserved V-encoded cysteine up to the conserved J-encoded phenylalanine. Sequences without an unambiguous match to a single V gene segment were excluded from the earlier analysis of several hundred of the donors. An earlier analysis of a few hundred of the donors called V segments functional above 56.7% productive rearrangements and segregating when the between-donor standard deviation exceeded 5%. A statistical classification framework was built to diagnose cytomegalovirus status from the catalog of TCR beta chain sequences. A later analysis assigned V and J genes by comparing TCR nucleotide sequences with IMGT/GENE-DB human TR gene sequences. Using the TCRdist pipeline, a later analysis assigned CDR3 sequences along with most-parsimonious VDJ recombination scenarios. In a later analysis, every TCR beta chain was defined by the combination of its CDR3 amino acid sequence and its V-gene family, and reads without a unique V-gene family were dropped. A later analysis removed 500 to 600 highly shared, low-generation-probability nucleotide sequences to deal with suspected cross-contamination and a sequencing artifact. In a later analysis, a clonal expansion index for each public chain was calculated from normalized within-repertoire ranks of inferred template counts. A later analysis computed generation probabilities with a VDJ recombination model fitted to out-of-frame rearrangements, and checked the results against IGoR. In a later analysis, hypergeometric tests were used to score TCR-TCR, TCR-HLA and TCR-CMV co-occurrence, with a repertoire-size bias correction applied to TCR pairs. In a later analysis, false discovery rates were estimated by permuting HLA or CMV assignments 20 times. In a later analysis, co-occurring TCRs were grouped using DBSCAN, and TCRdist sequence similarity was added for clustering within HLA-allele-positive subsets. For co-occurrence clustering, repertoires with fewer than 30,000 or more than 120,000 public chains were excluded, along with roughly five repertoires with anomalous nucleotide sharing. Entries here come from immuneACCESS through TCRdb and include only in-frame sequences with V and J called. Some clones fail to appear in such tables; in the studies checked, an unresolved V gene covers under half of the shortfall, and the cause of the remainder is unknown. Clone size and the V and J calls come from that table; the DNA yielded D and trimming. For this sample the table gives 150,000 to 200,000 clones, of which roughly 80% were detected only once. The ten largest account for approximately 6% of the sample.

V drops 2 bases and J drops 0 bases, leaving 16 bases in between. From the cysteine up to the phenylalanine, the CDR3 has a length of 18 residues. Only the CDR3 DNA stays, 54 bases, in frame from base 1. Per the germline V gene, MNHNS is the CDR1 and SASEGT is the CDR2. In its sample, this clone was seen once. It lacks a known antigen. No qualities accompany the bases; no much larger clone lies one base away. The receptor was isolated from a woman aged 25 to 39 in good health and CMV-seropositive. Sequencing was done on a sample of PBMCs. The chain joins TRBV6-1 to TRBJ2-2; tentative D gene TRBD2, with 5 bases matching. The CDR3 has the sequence CASSERPMHGANTGELFF. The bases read TGTGCCAGCAGTGAAAGGCCCATGCACGGGGCGAACACCGGGGAGCTGTTTTTT.